This T cell receptor (beta chain) emerged from a study of blood T cell repertoires in COVID-19. Looking at the study overall: Samples taken during acute and convalescent COVID-19 were collected in the United States, Italy and Spain. The cDNA or gDNA used as material had been derived from T cells, B-cell-depleted T cells, or PBMCs.

The table lists this clone with a count of one. The CDR3 is made up of 15 amino acids. V was clipped by 3 bases and J by 0 bases, with 8 bases between them. Germline V gene lookup returns CDR1 MGHDK and CDR2 SYGVNS. Per the authors' pipeline: Scientists estimated how many nucleated cells there were by amplifying reference gene primers. Sequenced by immunoSEQ multiplex PCR; TCRdb stores in-frame clones only, minus some. Clone size and V and J calls were adopted from that table, with D and trimming inferred from the DNA. The sample has roughly 320,000 clones, approximately 85% seen once. This TCR came from a human donor in a cohort sampled during active COVID-19. The sequenced material came from peripheral blood. V is TRBV25-1 and J is TRBJ1-4, with no clear D. CDR3 sequence reads: CASSDQTSTNEKLFF. In DNA form, the CDR3 reads TGTGCCAGCAGTGACCAGACATCAACTAATGAAAAACTGTTTTTT.